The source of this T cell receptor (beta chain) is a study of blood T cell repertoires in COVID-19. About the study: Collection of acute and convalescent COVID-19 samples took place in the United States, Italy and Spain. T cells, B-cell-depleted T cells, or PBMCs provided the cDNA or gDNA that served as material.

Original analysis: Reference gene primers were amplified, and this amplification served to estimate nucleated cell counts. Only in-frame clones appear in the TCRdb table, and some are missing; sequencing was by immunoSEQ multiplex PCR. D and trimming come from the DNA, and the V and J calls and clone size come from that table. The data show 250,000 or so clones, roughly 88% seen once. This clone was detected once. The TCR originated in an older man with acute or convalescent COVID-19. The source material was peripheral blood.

The CDR3 protein is CASSFSGRSYGYTF. CDR3 in DNA: TGTGCCAGCAGCTTTTCAGGGCGATCCTATGGCTACACCTTC. The genes are TRBV5-6 and TRBJ1-2; D is perhaps TRBD1 (5 bases). Germline V gene data show CDR1 as SGHDT and CDR2 as YYEEEE. The ends were cut back, 2 bases at V and 4 bases at J, with 12 bases in the middle. This CDR3 is built from 14 residues.